Presented here are 4 T cell receptor beta chains from one specimen sequenced in a study of CD8 T cells in Susac syndrome. Reverse transcription of roughly 0.5 to 1 ug RNA was carried out with random hexamers. TCRdb re-called the immunoSEQ multiplex PCR reads with MiXCR, one entry per CDR3 protein. The repertoire includes roughly 120,000 distinct CDR3 sequences, roughly 94% of them detected once, and around 0.12% sits in the top ten. The sample comprised CD4+ T cells from PBMCs. These receptors were collected from a human donor with multiple sclerosis.

The chain combines TRBV6-1 with TRBJ2-6, with D tentatively TRBD1 (5 bases). The CDR3 spans 14 residues. With 4 bases removed from V and 4 bases from J, the gap between germline ends came to 8 bases. Germline assignment: CDR1 MNHNS and CDR2 SASEGT. The CDR3 loop is CASSAGSGANVLTF. CDR3 coding DNA: TGTGCCAGCAGTGCAGGGTCCGGGGCCAACGTCCTGACTTTC.

CDR3 sequence: CSAPRLAGGPGESSSTDTQYF. The CDR3 region has the DNA TGCAGTGCCCCCCGGCTAGCGGGAGGGCCCGGAGAGTCCTCTAGCACAGATACGCAGTATTTT. This chain uses TRBV20-1 with TRBJ2-3; 12 bases align to TRBD2. The CDR3 is 21 amino acids. The germline V gene encodes CDR1 DFQATT and CDR2 SNEGSKA (reference sequence). The junction had 22 bases not matched to a gene; V was cut back by 6 bases and J by 0 bases.

The rearrangement joins TRBV6-1 to TRBJ2-5, with a possible D match to TRBD1 (5 bases). CDR3 size: 17 residues. CDR1 is MNHNS, CDR2 SASEGT, per germline. The ends were cut back, 8 bases at V and 1 base at J, with 23 bases in the middle. In nucleotides, the CDR3 is TGTGCCAGCCGTCAAGCAGTTCACAGGTCACTCCAAGAGACCCAGTACTTC. Protein product: CASRQAVHRSLQETQYF.

Here the CDR3 DNA reads TGCGCCAGCAGCCAGGCGGACAGGGTAGGCTCGGCATATGGCTACACCTTC. Translated, it gives CASSQADRVGSAYGYTF. The chain employs TRBV4-3 and TRBJ1-2; 8 bases line up with TRBD1. With V trimmed by 3 bases and J by 5 bases, 14 bases remained unmatched. The germline V gene has CDR1 LGHNA and CDR2 YSLEER. There are 17 residues in the CDR3.